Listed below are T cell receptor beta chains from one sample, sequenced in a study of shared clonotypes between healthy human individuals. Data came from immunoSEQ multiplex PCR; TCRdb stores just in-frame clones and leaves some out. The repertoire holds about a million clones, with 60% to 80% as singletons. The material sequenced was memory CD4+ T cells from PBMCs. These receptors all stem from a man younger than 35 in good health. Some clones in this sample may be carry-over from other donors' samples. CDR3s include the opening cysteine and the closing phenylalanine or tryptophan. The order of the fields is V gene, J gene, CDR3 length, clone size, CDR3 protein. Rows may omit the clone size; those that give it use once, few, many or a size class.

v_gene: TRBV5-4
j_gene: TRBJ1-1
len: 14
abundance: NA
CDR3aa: CASSLGGRKAEAFF

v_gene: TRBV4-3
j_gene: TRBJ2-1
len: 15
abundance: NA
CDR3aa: CASSLKPNSYNEQFF

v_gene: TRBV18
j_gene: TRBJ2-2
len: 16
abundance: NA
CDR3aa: CASSPLQRADTGELFF

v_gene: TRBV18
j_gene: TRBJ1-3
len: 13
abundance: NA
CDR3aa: CASSPGSGNTIYF

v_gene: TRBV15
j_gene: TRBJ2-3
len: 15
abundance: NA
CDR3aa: CATSTLAGVADTQYF

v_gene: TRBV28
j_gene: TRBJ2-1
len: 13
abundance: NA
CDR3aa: CASSFHGRDEQFF

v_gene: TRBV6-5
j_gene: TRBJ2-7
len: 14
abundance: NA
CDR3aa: CASSYFGQGYEQYF

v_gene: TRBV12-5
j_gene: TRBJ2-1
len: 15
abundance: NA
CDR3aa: CASGLIRGTTNEQFF

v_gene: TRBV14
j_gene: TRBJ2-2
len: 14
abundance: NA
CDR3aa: CASSQEPTGGGLFF

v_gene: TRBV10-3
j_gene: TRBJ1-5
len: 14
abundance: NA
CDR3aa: CAISASGTREPQHF

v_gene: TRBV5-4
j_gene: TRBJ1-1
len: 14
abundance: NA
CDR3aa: CASSFAGAHTEAFF

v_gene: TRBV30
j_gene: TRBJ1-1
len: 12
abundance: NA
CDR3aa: CAWSRENTEAFF

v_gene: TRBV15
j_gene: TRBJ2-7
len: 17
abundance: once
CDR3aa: CATSRDRTSRNPYEQYF

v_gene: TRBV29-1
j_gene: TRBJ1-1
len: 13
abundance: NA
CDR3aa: CSVASRRGGEAFF

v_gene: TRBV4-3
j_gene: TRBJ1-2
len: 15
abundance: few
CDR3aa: CASSQRQDSHYGYTF

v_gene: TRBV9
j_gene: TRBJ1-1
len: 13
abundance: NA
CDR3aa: CASSVGPGTEAFF

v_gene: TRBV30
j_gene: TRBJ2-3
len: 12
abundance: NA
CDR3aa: CAWSAGGDTQYF

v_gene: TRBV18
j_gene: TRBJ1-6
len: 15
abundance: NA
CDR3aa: CASSPQGTNNSPLHF

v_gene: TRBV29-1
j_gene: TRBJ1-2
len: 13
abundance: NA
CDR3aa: CSVIRDRDDGYTF

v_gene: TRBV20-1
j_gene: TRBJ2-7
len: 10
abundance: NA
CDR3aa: CSAREGQGYF

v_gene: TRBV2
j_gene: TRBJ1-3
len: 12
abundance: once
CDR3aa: CASSEDIYTIYF

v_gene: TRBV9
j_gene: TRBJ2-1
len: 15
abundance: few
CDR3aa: CASSVDSGGYNEQFF

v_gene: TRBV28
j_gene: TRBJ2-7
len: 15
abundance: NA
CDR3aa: CASAREGVGSYEQYF

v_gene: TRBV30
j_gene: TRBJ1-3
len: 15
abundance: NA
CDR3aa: CAWSVPKRTGNTIYF

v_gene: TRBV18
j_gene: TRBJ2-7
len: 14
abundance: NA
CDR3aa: CASSPQEVSYEQYF

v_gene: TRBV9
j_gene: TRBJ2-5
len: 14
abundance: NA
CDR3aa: CASSARPNQETQYF

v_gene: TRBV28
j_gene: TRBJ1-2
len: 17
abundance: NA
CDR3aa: CASSLLGDRGHNYGYTF

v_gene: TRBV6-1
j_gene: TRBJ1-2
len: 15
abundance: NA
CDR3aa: CASSLLTTGGNGYTF

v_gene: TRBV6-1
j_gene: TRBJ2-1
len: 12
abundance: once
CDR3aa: CASNLESHEQFF

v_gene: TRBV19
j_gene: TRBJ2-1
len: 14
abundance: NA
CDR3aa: CASSIASSYNEQFF

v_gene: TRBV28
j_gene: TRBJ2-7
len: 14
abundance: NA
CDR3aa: CASSGTPNVYEQYF

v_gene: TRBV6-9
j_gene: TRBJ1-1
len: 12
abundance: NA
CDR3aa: CASSQGVFEAFF

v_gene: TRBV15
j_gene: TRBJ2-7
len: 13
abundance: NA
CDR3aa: CATSREGNYEQYF

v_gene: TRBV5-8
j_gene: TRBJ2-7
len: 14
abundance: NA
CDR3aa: CASSWMGSSYEQYF

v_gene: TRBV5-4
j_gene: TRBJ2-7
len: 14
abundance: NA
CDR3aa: CASSPGRGIYEQYF